The sequence of this T cell receptor beta chain was determined in a study of vaccination and CD4 T cells after COVID-19. At the level of the study: Across the group, participants received two doses of either BNT162b2 or mRNA-1273 vaccine. At a median around 72 days (range 14 to 241) after dose two, post-vaccine samples were obtained.

Each CDR3 protein gets one entry after TCRdb re-called the PCR reads with MiXCR. The sample consists of roughly 28,000 distinct CDR3 sequences, roughly 45% of them appearing once. Study-level points and caveats: Vaccine-specific clones numbering 304 of 307 showed spike mono-reactivity in convalescent patients.

This clonotype has a handful of counts. The antigen is not known. Time point here: late sampling 161 to 241 days after vaccination in three convalescent patients. This CDR3 spans 14 amino acids. The J segment lost 3 bases and the V segment lost 3 bases, leaving 8 bases of the junction unmatched. Germline V gene sequence: CDR1 DFQATT, CDR2 SNEGSKA (reference sequence). V gene TRBV20-1 combines with J gene TRBJ2-7, with 7 bases lining up with TRBD1. Source: CD4+ T cells from blood, taken about 7 months after SARS-CoV-2 vaccination. The sequence came from a human donor who had recovered from COVID-19. CDR3 protein: CSASETGSDYEQYF. Here the CDR3 DNA reads TGCAGTGCTAGCGAGACAGGGAGCGACTACGAGCAGTACTTC.